A single sample is the source of the 23 T cell receptor beta chains below, sequenced in a study of CD8+ T cells in alopecia areata. RNA was extracted and reverse transcribed into cDNA as the sequencing template. Sequencing was performed with immunoSEQ multiplex PCR; in TCRdb, only in-frame clones are kept and a portion is missing. Here the sample spans approximately 210,000 clones, around three fifths being singletons. Treatment meaning: oral pan-JAK inhibitor, 5-10 mg twice daily. Here the sequenced sample was CD4+ T cells sorted from blood, taken around week 50, from a patient treated with tofacitinib. The receptors stem from a human donor with alopecia areata.

This clone was seen just once. This chain connects TRBV4-3 to TRBJ1-2; 9 bases are shared with TRBD1. The CDR3 spans 15 residues. J was trimmed by 8 bases and V by 0 bases; bases with no gene match: 7. Germline V gives CDR1 LGHNA, CDR2 YSLEER. In nucleotides, the CDR3 is TGCGCCAGCAGCCAAGAGACAGGGGGGCAGTCGGGCTACACCTTC. It specifies CASSQETGGQSGYTF.

This clone was counted once. The chain couples TRBV29-1 to TRBJ1-2, with 8 bases identical to TRBD1. Trimming removed 7 bases from V and 5 bases from J; junction bases left unmatched: 3. Looked up from germline, CDR1 is SQVTM and CDR2 is ANQGSEA. CDR3 length equals 11 residues. The CDR3 reads CSARQGYGYTF. The DNA of the CDR3 is TGCAGCGCACGACAGGGGTATGGCTACACCTTC.

This rearrangement joins TRBV6-4 to TRBJ1-1; D is ambiguous. The germline gives CDR1 MRHNA, CDR2 SNTAGT. V was trimmed by 4 bases and J by 1 base, leaving 13 bases between them. This CDR3 contains 15 residues. CDR3 sequence reads: CASSALVGGNTEAFF. CDR3 in DNA: TGTGCCAGCAGTGCATTAGTCGGAGGGAACACTGAAGCTTTCTTT.

This clone was seen more than once but under ten times. V and J are TRBV2 and TRBJ1-6, with 8 positions matching TRBD1. Germline CDR1 reads SNHLY; CDR2 reads FYNNEI. This CDR3 comprises 14 residues. V trimming: 8 bases; J trimming: 10 bases; junction bases outside the gene matches: 10. CDR3 loop: CASRGQGVGSPLHF. As DNA, the CDR3 is TGTGCCAGCCGTGGACAGGGAGTGGGATCACCCCTCCACTTT.

The rearrangement links TRBV29-1 to TRBJ2-2; 7 bases are a match to TRBD1. The V and J ends lost 6 bases and 3 bases, in that order; junction bases with no gene match: 1. This CDR3 region has 12 residues. Germline lookup yields CDR1 SQVTM and CDR2 ANQGSEA. Here the CDR3 DNA reads TGCAGCGTGGGACAGTACACCGGGGAGCTGTTTTTT. This translates into CSVGQYTGELFF.

The chain is built from TRBV6-5 and TRBJ1-5; TRBD1 might be the D (5 bases). The V and J ends lost 2 bases and 5 bases respectively, with 7 bases between them. The CDR3 is 13 residues long. Germline values: CDR1 MNHEY, CDR2 SVGAGI. The CDR3 region has the DNA TGTGCCAGCAGTTACCGCAGGGATCAGCCCCAGCATTTT. This translates into CASSYRRDQPQHF.

The chain is built from TRBV29-1 and TRBJ1-2; D unclear. Trimming removed 4 bases at V and 8 bases at J, with 5 bases between. This CDR3 has 9 residues. Germline loops: CDR1 SQVTM, CDR2 ANQGSEA. The DNA for the CDR3 is TGCAGCGTTGGGTTAGGCTACACCTTC. Translating it yields CSVGLGYTF.

This chain joins TRBV27 and TRBJ1-4; 7 nucleotides match TRBD1. CDR3 length: 14 amino acids. Germline-derived CDR1 and CDR2 are MNHEY and SMNVEV (reference sequence). J gave up 7 bases and V 7 bases, and 9 bases lay outside the gene matches. The CDR3 DNA is TGTGCCAGCAAATCTCGACAGGGTGGTGAAAAACTGTTTTTT. Amino acids: CASKSRQGGEKLFF. Together with reference TRBV27 and TRBJ1-4, the CDR3 gives the full variable domain: EAQVTQNPRYLITVTGKKLTVTCSQNMNHEYMSWYRQDPGLGLRQIYYSMNVEVTDKGDVPEGYKVSRKEKRNFPLILESPSPNQTSLYFCASKSRQGGEKLFFGSGTQLSVL.

The V and J genes are TRBV4-3 and TRBJ1-6; no clear D. The CDR3 contains 18 residues. Trimming pared 4 bases from V and 0 bases from J, leaving 16 bases between. The germline CDR1 and CDR2 sequences are LGHNA and YSLEER. The CDR3 sequence: CASSREVAGSSYNSPLHF. As DNA, the CDR3 is TGCGCCAGCAGCCGAGAAGTAGCAGGTAGCTCCTATAATTCACCCCTCCACTTT.

The J gene is TRBJ1-6, the V gene TRBV30, with unresolved D. The CDR3 totals 15 residues. Per germline, CDR1 GTSNPN and CDR2 SVGIG (reference sequence). The V end lost 0 bases, the J end lost 7 bases, and 13 bases lay between the germline ends. The CDR3 protein is CAWSVRPLPNSPLHF. For the CDR3, the DNA is TGTGCCTGGAGTGTAAGGCCCCTTCCCAATTCACCCCTCCACTTT.

J is TRBJ2-1 and V is TRBV29-1; 12 positions match TRBD1. This CDR3 contains 15 residues. The germline CDR1 and CDR2 sequences are SQVTM and ANQGSEA. J lost 7 bases, V lost 0 bases, and 4 bases had no gene match. CDR3 nucleotide sequence: TGCAGCGTTGAAGAGTGGGACAGGGGGCTGAATGAGCAGTTCTTC. As protein: CSVEEWDRGLNEQFF.

The chain joins TRBV2 to TRBJ1-2; 11 positions match TRBD1. Trimming took 6 bases from V and 2 from J; bases not matched to a gene: 2. CDR3 length equals 14 residues. Germline values: CDR1 SNHLY, CDR2 FYNNEI. This chain's CDR3 is CASSRDRGNYGYTF. Written as DNA, the CDR3 is TGTGCCAGCAGCAGGGACAGGGGGAACTATGGCTACACCTTC.

The chain joins TRBV25-1 to TRBJ1-2; D is unclear. Trimming took off 7 bases at V and 7 bases at J, with 19 bases between the two ends. The CDR3 consists of 14 residues. Germline V gene data show CDR1 as MGHDK and CDR2 as SYGVNS. The CDR3 DNA is TGTGCCAGCACCCATGTACACGGGCACCCTGGCTACACCTTC. This gives the protein CASTHVHGHPGYTF.

The V gene is TRBV12-5, the J gene TRBJ2-7; the D gene could be TRBD1 or TRBD2 (5 bases each). The CDR3 is 17 amino acids. Per germline, CDR1 LGHNT and CDR2 FRNRAP. The germline V and J ends were trimmed by 1 base and 4 bases, with 20 bases remaining between them. In DNA, the CDR3 is TGTGCTAGTGGTTTGGCCCTGACTGGGACGGGGATATACGAGCAGTACTTC. Its protein is CASGLALTGTGIYEQYF. The whole variable domain, remainder taken from reference TRBV12-5 and TRBJ2-7, is DARVTQTPRHKVTEMGQEVTMRCQPILGHNTVFWYRQTMMQGLELLAYFRNRAPLDDSGMPKDRFSAEMPDATLATLKIQPSEPRDSAVYFCASGLALTGTGIYEQYFGPGTRLTVT.

This clone was seen only a few times. The DNA for the CDR3 is TGTGCCTGGAGTGCCGCCAGGACCGGGGAGCTGTTTTTT. Translated: CAWSAARTGELFF. The chain is built from TRBV30 and TRBJ2-2; D is ambiguous. The CDR3 totals 13 residues. Trimming took off 1 base at V and 5 bases at J, with 8 bases between the two ends. Germline CDR1 reads GTSNPN; CDR2 reads SVGIG (reference sequence).

V is TRBV4-2 and J is TRBJ2-3; possible D gene TRBD2, 5 bases. This CDR3 region has 16 residues. Deletions cut 5 bases from V and 2 bases from J, with 17 bases between. Germline-derived CDR1 and CDR2 are LGHNA and YNFKEQ. This CDR3 reads CASSAVIGVPTDTQYF. CDR3 DNA sequence: TGTGCCAGCAGCGCGGTGATCGGGGTCCCCACAGATACGCAGTATTTT.

The chain links TRBV29-1 to TRBJ1-1; 7 nucleotides agree with TRBD1. The CDR3 is 13 amino acids. J gave up 5 bases and V 2 bases, and 5 bases lay outside the gene matches. Germline lookup yields CDR1 SQVTM and CDR2 ANQGSEA. The CDR3 bases are TGCAGCGTTGAAAAGGACAGGTATACTGAAGCTTTCTTT. The encoded protein is CSVEKDRYTEAFF.

In this sample, this clone turned up a few times. Additional DNA sequences in this sample encode the identical CDR3. The chain links TRBV7-2 to TRBJ2-5, with D hard to call. The CDR3 sequence is 12 residues long. V lost 0 bases and J 5 bases, leaving 4 bases between the germline ends. Germline V gene lookup returns CDR1 SGHTA and CDR2 FQGNSA. CDR3 DNA: TGTGCCAGCAGCTTAGCTGGGGAGACCCAGTACTTC. It codes for CASSLAGETQYF.

This rearrangement joins TRBV29-1 to TRBJ1-4, with unresolved D. V dropped 7 bases and J dropped 7 bases, with 7 bases sitting between them. Germline values: CDR1 SQVTM, CDR2 ANQGSEA. This CDR3 is built from 10 residues. Written as DNA, the CDR3 is TGCAGCGCTTGGGGTGAAAAACTGTTTTTT. This encodes CSAWGEKLFF.

The gene calls are TRBV25-1 and TRBJ2-2; TRBD1 matches 7 bases. This CDR3 contains 16 residues. V shed 1 base and J 5 bases; nucleotides not matched to a gene: 7. Germline assignment: CDR1 MGHDK and CDR2 SYGVNS. CDR3 nucleotides: TGTGCCAGCAGTGAATCGGGGACAGTGGGGACCGGGGAGCTGTTTTTT. Protein sequence: CASSESGTVGTGELFF.

This clone appeared a few times. The J gene is TRBJ1-1, the V gene TRBV15; D unresolved. Trimming shortened V by 1 base and J by 6 bases, and 6 bases separated the two germline ends. CDR1 is LNHNV and CDR2 is YYDKDF in the germline V gene (reference sequence). The CDR3 sequence is 12 residues long. The DNA for the CDR3 is TGTGCCACCAGCAGAGCGAGGTCTGAAGCTTTCTTT. This translates into CATSRARSEAFF.

This clone was found a few times. The chain recombines TRBV6-1 with TRBJ2-3; D not resolved. The CDR3 contains 14 residues. Trimming took off 5 bases at V and 2 bases at J, with 11 bases between the two ends. CDR1 and CDR2 (germline): MNHNS, SASEGT. Written as DNA, the CDR3 is TGTGCCAGCAGTTCGCCCAGGATCACAGATACGCAGTATTTT. This gives the protein CASSSPRITDTQYF.

This clone came up a few times. The chain joins TRBV30 to TRBJ2-1; possibly TRBD2 for D (6 bases). With 4 bases removed from V and 4 bases from J, the gap between germline ends came to 23 bases. The CDR3 sequence is 17 residues long. Germline lookup yields CDR1 GTSNPN and CDR2 SVGIG (reference sequence). The DNA for the CDR3 is TGTGCCTGGATAAAGCGGGCGGGTAGGGGAGATTACAATGAGCAGTTCTTC. This gives the protein CAWIKRAGRGDYNEQFF. The entire variable domain, with the rest obtained from reference TRBV30 and TRBJ2-1, is as follows: SQTIHQWPATLVQPVGSPLSLECTVEGTSNPNLYWYRQAAGRGLQLLFYSVGIGQISSEVPQNLSASRPQDRQFILSSKKLLLSDSGFYLCAWIKRAGRGDYNEQFFGPGTRLTVL.